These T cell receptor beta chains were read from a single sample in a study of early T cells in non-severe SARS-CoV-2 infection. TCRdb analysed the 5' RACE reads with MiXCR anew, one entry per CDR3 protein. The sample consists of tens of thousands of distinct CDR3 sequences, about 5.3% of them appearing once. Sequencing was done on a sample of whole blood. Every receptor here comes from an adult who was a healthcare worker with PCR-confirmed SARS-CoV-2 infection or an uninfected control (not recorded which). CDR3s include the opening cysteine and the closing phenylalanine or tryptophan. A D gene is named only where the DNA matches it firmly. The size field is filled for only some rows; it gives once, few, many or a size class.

TGTGCCAGCAGTGAATCGGGGGCGCTTCCCCATTTCTTT CASSESGALPHFF TRBV6-4 NA once TRBJ1-1
TGCAGTGCTAGAGATGTGGAGAGCTCCTACAATGAGCAGTTCTTC CSARDVESSYNEQFF TRBV20-1 NA many TRBJ2-1
TGTGCCACCAGTGATTCCCGACAGGCCCGTAGTCAGCCCCAGCATTTT CATSDSRQARSQPQHF TRBV24-1 NA NA TRBJ1-5
TGTGCCAGCAGCTTAGTGGGAGTCTTAGATACGCAGTATTTT CASSLVGVLDTQYF TRBV11-2 NA NA TRBJ2-3
TGTGCCAGCTCGGAGGGGTATAGCAATCAGCCCCAGCATTTT CASSEGYSNQPQHF TRBV18 NA many TRBJ1-5
TGTGCCAGCCCCTCCCCCCACTCGGGAGGACAAGAGACCCAGTACTTC CASPSPHSGGQETQYF TRBV9 TRBD2 few TRBJ2-5
TGCAGTGCTTCGGACAGGGGGTTTTCCTATAATTCACCCCTCCACTTT CSASDRGFSYNSPLHF TRBV20-1 TRBD1 many TRBJ1-6
TGTGCCAGCAGCCTATACGGTGGCACTGAAGCTTTCTTT CASSLYGGTEAFF TRBV7-3 NA many TRBJ1-1
TGTGCCAGCAGGGGAGGCAGGGTGAGCACAGATACGCAGTATTTT CASRGGRVSTDTQYF TRBV2 NA many TRBJ2-3
TGTGCCAGTAGTACACAGGCCTCGAACACCGGGGAGCTGTTTTTT CASSTQASNTGELFF TRBV19 NA many TRBJ2-2
TGCGCCAGCAGCTCTAACCCAGGGGAAACCTACAATGAGCAGTTCTTC CASSSNPGETYNEQFF TRBV5-1 NA many TRBJ2-1
TGTGCCAGCAGTTCCAGAGGACTAGCGGCTAGCACAGATACGCAGTATTTT CASSSRGLAASTDTQYF TRBV28 TRBD2 medium-sized TRBJ2-3
TGTGCCAGCAGCTTAAGAGGAGAGGAGACCCAGTACTTC CASSLRGEETQYF TRBV7-3 NA many TRBJ2-5
TGTGCCAGCAGGCCCGGGACCCTCCGGGGTGGCTACACCTTC CASRPGTLRGGYTF TRBV14 NA many TRBJ1-2
TGCAGTGCTAGACCCCTCTTCGGGGGGGCCCGGAGCACAGATACGCAGTATTTT CSARPLFGGARSTDTQYF TRBV20-1 TRBD2 once TRBJ2-3
TGCAGTGCTGGACAGGGCACAGATACGCAGTATTTT CSAGQGTDTQYF TRBV20-1 TRBD1 many TRBJ2-3
TGTGCCAGCAGCTTAGATTTCGGGTCGCGAGCTTTCTTT CASSLDFGSRAFF TRBV11-2 NA many TRBJ1-1
TGTGCCAGTAAATTTAGCAATCAGCCCCAGCATTTT CASKFSNQPQHF TRBV19 NA NA TRBJ1-5